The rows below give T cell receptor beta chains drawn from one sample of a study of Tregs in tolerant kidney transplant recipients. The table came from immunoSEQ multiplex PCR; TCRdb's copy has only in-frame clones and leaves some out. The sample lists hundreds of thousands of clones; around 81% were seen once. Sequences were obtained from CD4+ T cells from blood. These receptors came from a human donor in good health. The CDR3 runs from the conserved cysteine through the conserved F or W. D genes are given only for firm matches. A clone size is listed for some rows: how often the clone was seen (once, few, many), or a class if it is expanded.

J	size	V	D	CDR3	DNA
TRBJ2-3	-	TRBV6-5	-	CASSYSGSTDTQYF	TGTGCCAGCAGTTACTCGGGGTCAACAGATACGCAGTATTTT
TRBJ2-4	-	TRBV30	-	CAWSGGGPGNIQYF	TGTGCCTGGAGTGGAGGAGGGCCGGGAAACATTCAGTACTTC
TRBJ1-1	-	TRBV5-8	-	CASSLGGQMNTEAFF	TGTGCCAGCAGCTTGGGAGGACAGATGAACACTGAAGCTTTCTTT
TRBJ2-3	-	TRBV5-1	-	CASSLGRRATESTDTQYF	TGCGCCAGCAGCTTGGGGCGCCGAGCTACCGAAAGCACAGATACGCAGTATTTT
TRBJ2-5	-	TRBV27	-	CASRDSRGLQETQYF	TGTGCCAGCAGGGACAGCCGTGGGCTACAAGAGACCCAGTACTTC
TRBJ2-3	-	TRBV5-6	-	CASSLYGRQDTQYF	TGTGCCAGCAGCTTGTACGGGAGACAAGATACGCAGTATTTT
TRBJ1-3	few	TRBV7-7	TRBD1	CASSPGTAGNTIYF	TGTGCTAGCAGCCCCGGGACAGCTGGAAACACCATATATTTT
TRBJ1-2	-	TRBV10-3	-	CAISEAAANYGYTF	TGTGCCATCAGTGAGGCAGCCGCTAACTATGGCTACACCTTC
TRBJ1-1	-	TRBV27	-	CASRTGNTEAFF	TGTGCCAGCAGAACAGGGAACACTGAAGCTTTCTTT
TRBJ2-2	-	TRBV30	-	CAWSTRVGELFF	TGTGCCTGGAGTACCAGGGTCGGGGAGCTGTTTTTT
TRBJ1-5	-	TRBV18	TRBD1	CASSPRGQGGNQPQHF	TGTGCCAGCTCACCACGAGGACAGGGCGGCAATCAGCCCCAGCATTTT
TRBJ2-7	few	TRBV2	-	CASSERQGWF	TGTGCCAGCAGTGAACGTCAGGGATGGTTC
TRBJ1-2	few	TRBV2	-	CASSMLGQGHYGYTF	TGTGCCAGCAGCATGTTGGGGCAGGGTCACTATGGCTACACCTTC
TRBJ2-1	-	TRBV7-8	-	CASTPRGGLRYDEQFF	TGTGCCAGCACCCCGAGAGGGGGGCTTCGGTATGATGAGCAGTTCTTC
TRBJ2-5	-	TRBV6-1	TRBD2	CASSAQLAGGPQETQYF	TGTGCCAGCAGTGCCCAACTAGCGGGAGGGCCACAAGAGACCCAGTACTTC
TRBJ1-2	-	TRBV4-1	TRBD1	CASSQLTGGSYGYTF	TGCGCCAGCAGCCAACTGACAGGGGGAAGCTATGGCTACACCTTC
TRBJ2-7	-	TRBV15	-	CATSVGIDYEQYF	TGTGCCACCTCCGTGGGCATCGATTACGAGCAGTACTTC
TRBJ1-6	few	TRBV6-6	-	CASSPRESNSPLHF	TGTGCCAGCAGTCCCAGGGAATCAAATTCACCCCTCCACTTT
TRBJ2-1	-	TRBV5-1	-	CASSLAGRSDNEQFF	TGCGCCAGCAGCTTGGCTGGGAGATCGGACAATGAGCAGTTCTTC
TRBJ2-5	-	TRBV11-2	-	CASSSRGTPQETQYF	TGTGCCAGCAGCTCACGCGGGACACCACAAGAGACCCAGTACTTC
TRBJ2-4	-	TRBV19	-	CASSELRGGKNIQYF	TGTGCCAGTAGTGAACTCAGGGGCGGCAAAAACATTCAGTACTTC
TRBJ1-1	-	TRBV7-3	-	CASSLGYMNTEAFF	TGTGCCAGCAGTTTGGGATACATGAACACTGAAGCTTTCTTT
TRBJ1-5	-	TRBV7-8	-	CASSLGRCNQPQHF	TGTGCCAGCAGCTTAGGCAGGTGCAATCAGCCCCAGCATTTT
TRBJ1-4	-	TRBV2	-	CASTGTAATNEKLFF	TGTGCCAGCACTGGGACTGCCGCAACTAATGAAAAACTGTTTTTT
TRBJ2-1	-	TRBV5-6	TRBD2	CASSLAGLAAYNEQFF	TGTGCCAGCAGCTTGGCCGGGCTAGCGGCTTACAATGAGCAGTTCTTC
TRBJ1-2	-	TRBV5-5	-	CASSRRDGTLEPGYTF	TGTGCCAGCAGCCGGAGGGACGGGACTCTGGAGCCTGGCTACACCTTC
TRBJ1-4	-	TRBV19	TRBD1	CASSMDRLGEKLFF	TGTGCCAGTAGTATGGACAGGCTAGGGGAAAAACTGTTTTTT
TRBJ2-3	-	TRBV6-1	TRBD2	CASSEGASGEGADTQYF	TGTGCCAGCAGTGAAGGGGCTAGCGGGGAAGGCGCAGATACGCAGTATTTT
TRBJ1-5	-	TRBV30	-	CAWSVRGSKAQHF	TGTGCCTGGAGTGTACGAGGGAGCAAGGCCCAGCATTTT
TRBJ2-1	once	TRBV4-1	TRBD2	CASSPGLASSSYNEQFF	TGCGCCAGCAGCCCGGGACTAGCGTCAAGCTCCTACAATGAGCAGTTCTTC
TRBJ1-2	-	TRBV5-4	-	CASSPLSTALGYGYTF	TGTGCCAGCAGCCCGCTTAGTACAGCTCTTGGCTATGGCTACACCTTC
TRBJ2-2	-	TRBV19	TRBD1	CASISGQGARSGELFF	TGTGCCAGTATTAGTGGACAGGGGGCGAGGTCCGGGGAGCTGTTTTTT
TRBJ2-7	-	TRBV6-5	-	CASSSRGDEQYF	TGTGCCAGCAGTTCCAGGGGTGACGAGCAGTACTTC
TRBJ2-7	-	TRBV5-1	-	CASSLEGGALYEQYF	TGCGCCAGCAGCTTGGAGGGGGGGGCCCTCTACGAGCAGTACTTC
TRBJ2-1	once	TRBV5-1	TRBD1	CASSSRTGSSYNEQFF	TGCGCCAGCAGCTCCAGGACAGGGTCGTCCTACAATGAGCAGTTCTTC
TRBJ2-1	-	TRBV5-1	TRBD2	CASSLDAGGKYNEQFF	TGCGCCAGCAGCCTGGATGCGGGGGGGAAGTACAATGAGCAGTTCTTC
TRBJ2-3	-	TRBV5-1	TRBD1	CASSLQGTGRGNTQYF	TGCGCCAGCAGCTTGCAGGGGACAGGTCGGGGGAATACGCAGTATTTT
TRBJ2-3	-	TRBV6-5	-	CASNAVGSITDTQYF	TGTGCCAGCAACGCAGTTGGGTCCATCACAGATACGCAGTATTTT
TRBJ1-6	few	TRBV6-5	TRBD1	CASSYSTGGPLSLHF	TGTGCCAGCAGTTACTCGACAGGGGGCCCTTTATCCCTCCACTTT
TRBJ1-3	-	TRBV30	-	CAWSLLRSSGNTIYF	TGTGCCTGGAGTCTTTTGAGGAGCTCTGGAAACACCATATATTTT
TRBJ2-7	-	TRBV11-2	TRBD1	CASSRSGTVSYEQYF	TGTGCCAGCAGTCGTTCCGGGACAGTGTCCTACGAGCAGTACTTC
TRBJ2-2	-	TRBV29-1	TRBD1	CSVEVTGAGELFF	TGCAGCGTTGAAGTGACAGGGGCCGGGGAGCTGTTTTTT
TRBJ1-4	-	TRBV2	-	CASSDSKRGAVNEKLFF	TGTGCCAGCAGTGATTCCAAAAGGGGGGCGGTAAATGAAAAACTGTTTTTT
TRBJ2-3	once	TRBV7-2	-	CASSPGLVFADTQYF	TGTGCCAGCAGCCCCGGACTGGTCTTTGCAGATACGCAGTATTTT
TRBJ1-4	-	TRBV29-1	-	CSARTDLTNEKLFF	TGCAGCGCCCGGACGGACCTAACTAATGAAAAACTGTTTTTT
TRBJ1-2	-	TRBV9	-	CASSVEGHYGYTF	TGTGCCAGCAGCGTAGAGGGCCACTATGGCTACACCTTC
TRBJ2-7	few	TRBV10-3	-	CAISEGSYEQYF	TGTGCCATCAGTGAAGGGTCCTACGAGCAGTACTTC
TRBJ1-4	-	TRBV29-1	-	CSVDLLGQGGEKLFF	TGCAGCGTTGATCTCCTCGGGCAGGGTGGCGAAAAACTGTTTTTT
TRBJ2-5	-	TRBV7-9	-	CASSSDREGETQYF	TGTGCCAGCAGCTCCGACAGGGAGGGGGAGACCCAGTACTTC
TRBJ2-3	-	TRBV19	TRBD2	CASSPREVDTQYF	TGTGCCAGTAGTCCCCGGGAGGTAGATACGCAGTATTTT
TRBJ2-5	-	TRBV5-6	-	CASSRRRDWAWETQYF	TGTGCCAGCAGCCGTCGTAGGGATTGGGCCTGGGAGACCCAGTACTTC
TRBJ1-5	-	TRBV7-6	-	CASSLGPLGNQPQHF	TGTGCCAGCAGCCTGGGGCCTCTGGGCAATCAGCCCCAGCATTTT
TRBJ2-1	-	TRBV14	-	CASSPVGRAINEQFF	TGTGCCAGCAGCCCCGTAGGCAGGGCGATCAATGAGCAGTTCTTC
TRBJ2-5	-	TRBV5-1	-	CASSLAKGGQETQYF	TGCGCCAGCAGCCTTGCTAAGGGGGGACAAGAGACCCAGTACTTC
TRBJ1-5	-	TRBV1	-	CTISQETTTGCNQPQHF	TGCACCATCAGCCAAGAAACCACGACAGGGTGCAATCAGCCCCAGCATTTT
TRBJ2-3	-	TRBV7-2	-	CASSLQWADTQYF	TGTGCCAGCAGCTTGCAATGGGCAGATACGCAGTATTTT
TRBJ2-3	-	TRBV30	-	CAWSVGGGTDTQYF	TGTGCCTGGAGTGTAGGGGGTGGCACAGATACGCAGTATTTT
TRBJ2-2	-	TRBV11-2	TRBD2	CASTRTSDITGELFF	TGTGCCAGCACCCGGACTAGCGATATCACCGGGGAGCTGTTTTTT
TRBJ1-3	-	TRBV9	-	CASSPPGQGVNTGNTIYF	TGTGCCAGCAGCCCCCCAGGGCAGGGTGTAAACACTGGAAACACCATATATTTT
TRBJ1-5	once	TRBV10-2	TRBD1	CASSNRGHSQPQHF	TGCGCCAGTAGTAACAGGGGGCATAGTCAGCCCCAGCATTTT